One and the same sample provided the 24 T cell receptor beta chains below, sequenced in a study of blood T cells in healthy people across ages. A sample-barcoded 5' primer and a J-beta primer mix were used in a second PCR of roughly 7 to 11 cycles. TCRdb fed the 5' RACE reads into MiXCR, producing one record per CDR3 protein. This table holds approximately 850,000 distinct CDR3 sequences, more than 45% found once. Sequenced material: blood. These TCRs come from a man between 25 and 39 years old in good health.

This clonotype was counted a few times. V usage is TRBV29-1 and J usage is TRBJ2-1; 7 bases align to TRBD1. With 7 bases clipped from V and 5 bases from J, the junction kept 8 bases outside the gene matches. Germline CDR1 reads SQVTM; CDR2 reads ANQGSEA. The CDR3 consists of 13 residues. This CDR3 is CSGTPQGNNEQFF. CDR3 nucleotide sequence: TGCAGCGGGACCCCACAGGGGAACAATGAGCAGTTCTTC.

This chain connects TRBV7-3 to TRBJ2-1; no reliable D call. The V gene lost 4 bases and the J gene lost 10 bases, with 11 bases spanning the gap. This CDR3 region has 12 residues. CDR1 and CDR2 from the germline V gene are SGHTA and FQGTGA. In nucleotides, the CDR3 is TGTGCCAGCAGCTCGGACGCGTCCGAGCAGTTCTTC. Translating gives CASSSDASEQFF.

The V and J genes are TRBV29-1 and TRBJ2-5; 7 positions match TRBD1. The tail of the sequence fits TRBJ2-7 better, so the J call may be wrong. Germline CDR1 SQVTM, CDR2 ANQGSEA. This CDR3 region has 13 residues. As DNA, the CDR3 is TGCAGCGTAGTAGGCGGACAGGACTGCGAGCAGTACTTC. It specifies CSVVGGQDCEQYF.

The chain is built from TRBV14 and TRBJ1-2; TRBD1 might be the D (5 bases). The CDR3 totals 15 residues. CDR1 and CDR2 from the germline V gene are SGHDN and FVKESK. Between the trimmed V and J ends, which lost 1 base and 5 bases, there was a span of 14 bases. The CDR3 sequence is CASSQGGGVGYGYTF. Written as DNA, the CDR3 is TGTGCCAGCAGCCAAGGTGGAGGGGTTGGATATGGCTACACCTTC. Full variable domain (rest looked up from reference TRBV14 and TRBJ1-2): EAGVTQFPSHSVIEKGQTVTLRCDPISGHDNLYWYRRVMGKEIKFLLHFVKESKQDESGMPNNRFLAERTGGTYSTLKVQPAELEDSGVYFCASSQGGGVGYGYTFGSGTRLTVV.

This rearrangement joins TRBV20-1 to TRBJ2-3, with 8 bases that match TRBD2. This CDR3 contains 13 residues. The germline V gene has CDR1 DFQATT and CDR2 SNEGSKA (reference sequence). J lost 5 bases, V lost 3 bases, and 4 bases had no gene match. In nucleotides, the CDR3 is TGCAGTGCTAGCCCAGCGGGAGTAGATACGCAGTATTTT. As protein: CSASPAGVDTQYF.

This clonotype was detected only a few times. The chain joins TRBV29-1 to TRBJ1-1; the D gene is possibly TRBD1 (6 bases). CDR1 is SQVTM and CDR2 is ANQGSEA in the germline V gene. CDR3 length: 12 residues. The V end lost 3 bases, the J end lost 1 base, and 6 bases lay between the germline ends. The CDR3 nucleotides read TGCAGCGTTGACAGGGGGAACACTGAAGCTTTCTTT. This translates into CSVDRGNTEAFF.

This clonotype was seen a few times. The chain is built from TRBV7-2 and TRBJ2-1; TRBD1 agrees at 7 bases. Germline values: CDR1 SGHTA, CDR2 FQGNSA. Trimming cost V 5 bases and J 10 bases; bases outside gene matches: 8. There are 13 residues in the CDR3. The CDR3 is CASSDRQGWEQFF. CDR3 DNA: TGTGCCAGCAGCGACCGACAGGGTTGGGAGCAGTTCTTC.

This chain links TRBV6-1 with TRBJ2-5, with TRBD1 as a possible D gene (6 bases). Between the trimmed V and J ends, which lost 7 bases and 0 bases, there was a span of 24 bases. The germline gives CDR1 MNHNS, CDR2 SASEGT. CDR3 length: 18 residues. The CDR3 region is CASTRGHFRSLYQETQYF. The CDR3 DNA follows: TGTGCCAGCACAAGGGGACATTTCAGGTCATTGTACCAAGAGACCCAGTACTTC.

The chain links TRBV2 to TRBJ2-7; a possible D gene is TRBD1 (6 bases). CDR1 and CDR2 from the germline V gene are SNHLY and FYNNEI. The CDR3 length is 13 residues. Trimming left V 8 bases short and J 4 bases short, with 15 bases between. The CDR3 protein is CASVTQGTYEQYF. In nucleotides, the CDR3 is TGTGCCAGCGTAACGCAGGGGACATACGAGCAGTACTTC.

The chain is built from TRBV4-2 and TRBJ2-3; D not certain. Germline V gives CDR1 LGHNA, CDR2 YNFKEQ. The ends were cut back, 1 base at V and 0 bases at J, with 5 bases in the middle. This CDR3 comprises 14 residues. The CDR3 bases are TGTGCCAGCAGCCAAGTGGTGAGCACAGATACGCAGTATTTT. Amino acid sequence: CASSQVVSTDTQYF.

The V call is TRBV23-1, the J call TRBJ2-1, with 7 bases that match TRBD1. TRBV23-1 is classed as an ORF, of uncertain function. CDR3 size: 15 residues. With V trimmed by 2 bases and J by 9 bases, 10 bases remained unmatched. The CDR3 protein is CASSQRGRDRAEQFF. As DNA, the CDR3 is TGCGCCAGCAGTCAACGAGGGCGTGACAGGGCTGAGCAGTTCTTC.

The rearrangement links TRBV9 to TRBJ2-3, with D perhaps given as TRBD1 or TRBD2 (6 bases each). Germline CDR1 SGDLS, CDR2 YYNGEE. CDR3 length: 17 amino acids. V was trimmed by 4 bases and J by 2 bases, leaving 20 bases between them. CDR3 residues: CASSILPGGRITDTQYF. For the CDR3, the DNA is TGTGCCAGCAGCATCCTCCCCGGGGGCCGTATCACAGATACGCAGTATTTT.

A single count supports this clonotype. Written as DNA, the CDR3 is TGTGCCAGCAGCTTAGCCGGCAGTGGGGGATTGCGGGGCTACACCTTC. This gives the protein CASSLAGSGGLRGYTF. V gene TRBV7-2 combines with J gene TRBJ1-2; possible D gene TRBD1, 5 bases. CDR1 is SGHTA and CDR2 is FQGNSA in the germline V gene. The CDR3 sequence is 16 residues long. The V end was cut by 0 bases, the J end by 8 bases, with 19 bases between.

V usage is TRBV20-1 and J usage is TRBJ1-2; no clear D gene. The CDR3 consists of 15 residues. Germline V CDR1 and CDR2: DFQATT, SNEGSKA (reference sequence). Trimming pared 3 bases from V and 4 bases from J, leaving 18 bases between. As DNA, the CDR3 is TGCAGTGCTAGTTCGCCAGACCATTATAGCTATGGCTACACCTTC. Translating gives CSASSPDHYSYGYTF.

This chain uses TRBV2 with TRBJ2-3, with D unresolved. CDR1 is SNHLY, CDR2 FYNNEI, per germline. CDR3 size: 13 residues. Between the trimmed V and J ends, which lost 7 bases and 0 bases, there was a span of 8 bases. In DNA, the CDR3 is TGTGCCAGCACCGATGATAGCACAGATACGCAGTATTTT. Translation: CASTDDSTDTQYF.

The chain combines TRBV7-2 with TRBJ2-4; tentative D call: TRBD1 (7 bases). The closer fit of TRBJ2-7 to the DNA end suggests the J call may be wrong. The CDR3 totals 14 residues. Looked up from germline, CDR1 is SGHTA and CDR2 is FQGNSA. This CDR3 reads CASSFQGGTYEQYF. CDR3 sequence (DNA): TGTGCCAGCAGCTTTCAGGGGGGCACCTACGAGCAGTACTTC.

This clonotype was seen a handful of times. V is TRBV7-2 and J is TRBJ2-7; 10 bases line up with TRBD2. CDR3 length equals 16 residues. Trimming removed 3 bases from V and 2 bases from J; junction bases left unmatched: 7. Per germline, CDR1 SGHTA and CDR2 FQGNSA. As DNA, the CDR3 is TGTGCCAGCAGCTTGACTAGCGGGCCCAAGACCTACGAGCAGTACTTC. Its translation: CASSLTSGPKTYEQYF.

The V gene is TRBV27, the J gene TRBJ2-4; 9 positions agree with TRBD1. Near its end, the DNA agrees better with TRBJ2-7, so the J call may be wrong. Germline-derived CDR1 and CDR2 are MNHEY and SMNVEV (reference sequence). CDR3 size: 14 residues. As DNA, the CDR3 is TGTGCCAGCAGTTTAAGGGACAGGGTTTTCGAGCAGTACTTC. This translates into CASSLRDRVFEQYF.

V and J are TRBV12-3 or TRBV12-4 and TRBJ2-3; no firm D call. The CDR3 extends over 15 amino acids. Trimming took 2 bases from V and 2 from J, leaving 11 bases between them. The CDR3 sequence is CASSLRQGFTDTQYF. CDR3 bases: TGTGCCAGCAGTTTAAGGCAAGGATTCACAGATACGCAGTATTTT.

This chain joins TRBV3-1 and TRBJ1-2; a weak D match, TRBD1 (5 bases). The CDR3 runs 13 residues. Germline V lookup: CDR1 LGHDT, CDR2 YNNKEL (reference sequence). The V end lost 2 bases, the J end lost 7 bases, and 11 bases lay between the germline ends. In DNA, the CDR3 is TGTGCCAGCAGCCAACTTAACAGGCGTGGCTACACCTTC. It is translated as CASSQLNRRGYTF.

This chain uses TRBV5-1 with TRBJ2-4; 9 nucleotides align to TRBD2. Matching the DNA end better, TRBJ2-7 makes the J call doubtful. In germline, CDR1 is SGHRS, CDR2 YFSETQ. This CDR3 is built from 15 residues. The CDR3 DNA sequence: TGCGCCAGCAGCTTGTTCGGGACTAGCATTTACGAGCAGTACTTC. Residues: CASSLFGTSIYEQYF.

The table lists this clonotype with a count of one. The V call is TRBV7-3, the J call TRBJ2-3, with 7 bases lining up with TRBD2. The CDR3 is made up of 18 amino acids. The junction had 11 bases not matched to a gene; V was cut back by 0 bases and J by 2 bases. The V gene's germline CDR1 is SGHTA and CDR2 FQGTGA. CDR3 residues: CASSLTSAGAPHTDTQYF. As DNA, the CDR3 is TGTGCCAGCAGCTTAACGTCGGCGGGAGCGCCACACACAGATACGCAGTATTTT.

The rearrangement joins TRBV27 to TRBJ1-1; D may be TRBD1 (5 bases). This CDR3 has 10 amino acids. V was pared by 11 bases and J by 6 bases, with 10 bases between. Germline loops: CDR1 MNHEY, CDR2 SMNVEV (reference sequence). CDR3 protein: CAPKGSEAFF. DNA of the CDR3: TGTGCCCCCAAGGGGTCTGAAGCTTTCTTT.

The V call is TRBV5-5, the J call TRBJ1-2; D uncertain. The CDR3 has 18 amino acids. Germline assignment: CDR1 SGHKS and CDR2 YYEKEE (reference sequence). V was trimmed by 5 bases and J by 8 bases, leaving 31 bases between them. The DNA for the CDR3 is TGTGCCAGCAGTTGGGCCGGGAGGCAGGCGCCAGGAGTTGTGGGCTACACCTTC. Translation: CASSWAGRQAPGVVGYTF.